One T cell receptor (beta chain) is described in this entry. This entry comes from a study of blood T cell repertoires in COVID-19. Study in general: COVID-19 samples from acute and convalescent phases originated in the United States, Italy and Spain.

Only in-frame clones appear in the TCRdb table, and some are missing; sequencing was by immunoSEQ multiplex PCR. Of under 200,000 clones in the sample, over 80% were seen once. Trimming left V 2 bases short and J 3 bases short, with 8 bases between. CDR1 and CDR2 (germline): WNHNN, SYGVQD (reference sequence). This CDR3 is 14 amino acids long. This chain joins TRBV10-1 and TRBJ1-5; maybe TRBD1 (5 bases). The TCR comes from an older woman with acute or convalescent COVID-19. The sample was peripheral blood. DNA for the CDR3: TGCGCCAGCAGTGAGCAGGGTGCCAATCAGCCCCAGCATTTT. Its protein is CASSEQGANQPQHF.